A selection of T cell receptor beta chains follows, all from one sample in a study of T cell responses to AZD1222 COVID-19 vaccine. Data came from immunoSEQ multiplex PCR; TCRdb stores just in-frame clones and leaves some out. The sample records just under 100,000 clones, 70% to 90% being singletons. This specimen was peripheral blood, taken on day 0 of AZD1222 vaccination. The receptor set was obtained from an adult in good health. CDR3s include the opening cysteine and the closing phenylalanine or tryptophan. D genes are given only for firm matches. A clone size is listed for some rows: how often the clone was seen (once, few, many), or a class if it is expanded.

J: TRBJ1-6
size: few
V: TRBV7-2
D: -
DNA: TGTGCCAGCAGCAAACAGGATTCACCCCTCCACTTT
CDR3: CASSKQDSPLHF

J: TRBJ2-1
size: few
V: TRBV7-9
D: TRBD1
DNA: TGTGCCAGCAGCCATAGTCCCGGGGACAGCTACAATGAGCAGTTCTTC
CDR3: CASSHSPGDSYNEQFF

J: TRBJ2-1
size: -
V: TRBV7-9
D: -
DNA: TGTGCCAGCAGCTTGTCTTCGCAGGGTCGGCACAATGAGCAGTTCTTC
CDR3: CASSLSSQGRHNEQFF

J: TRBJ2-5
size: -
V: TRBV27
D: TRBD1
DNA: TGTGCCAGCAGTTCGACAGGGTTGCAAGAGACCCAGTACTTC
CDR3: CASSSTGLQETQYF

J: TRBJ1-2
size: -
V: TRBV2
D: -
DNA: TGTGCCAGCCGGTTGGGAACTAACTATGGCTACACCTTC
CDR3: CASRLGTNYGYTF

J: TRBJ1-3
size: once
V: TRBV10-2
D: TRBD1
DNA: TGCGCCAGCAAGGACAGGGGCTCTGGAAACACCATATATTTT
CDR3: CASKDRGSGNTIYF

J: TRBJ1-3
size: -
V: TRBV7-9
D: -
DNA: TGTGCCAGCAGCCGATTCGACATCTTCCCTGGAAACACCATATATTTT
CDR3: CASSRFDIFPGNTIYF

J: TRBJ2-7
size: -
V: TRBV12-2
D: -
DNA: TGTGCAAGTCGCTTCCTTGGGGGACAGGCTTATTCCTACGAGCAGTACTTC
CDR3: CASRFLGGQAYSYEQYF

J: TRBJ2-7
size: -
V: TRBV5-4
D: TRBD1
DNA: TGTGCCAGCAGCTTTCAGGGGGCCTACGAGCAGTACTTC
CDR3: CASSFQGAYEQYF

J: TRBJ1-2
size: -
V: TRBV25-1
D: TRBD1
DNA: TGTGCCAGCAGTGACGGGACAGGGGATGGCTACACCTTC
CDR3: CASSDGTGDGYTF

J: TRBJ2-2
size: -
V: TRBV19
D: TRBD1
DNA: TGTGCCAGTAGTAGGGAGCAGGGGGCGACCGGGGAGCTGTTTTTT
CDR3: CASSREQGATGELFF

J: TRBJ2-3
size: -
V: TRBV9
D: -
DNA: TGTGCCAGCAGCGTAAGTGGGGACACTCTAGATACGCAGTATTTT
CDR3: CASSVSGDTLDTQYF

J: TRBJ2-1
size: -
V: TRBV10-3
D: -
DNA: TGTGCCATCTGGTCCGGCTCCCCAACGCACAATGAGCAGTTCTTC
CDR3: CAIWSGSPTHNEQFF

J: TRBJ1-1
size: -
V: TRBV4-2
D: -
DNA: TGTGCCAGCAGCCAAGTCCGGAACACTGAAGCTTTCTTT
CDR3: CASSQVRNTEAFF

J: TRBJ1-3
size: -
V: TRBV7-9
D: -
DNA: TGTGCCAGCAGCCCCAAAGTCAGGGTTGGAAACACCATATATTTT
CDR3: CASSPKVRVGNTIYF

J: TRBJ1-1
size: -
V: TRBV4-1
D: -
DNA: TGCGCCAGCAGCCAAGATGAGGCGTCTTACACTGAAGCTTTCTTT
CDR3: CASSQDEASYTEAFF

J: TRBJ1-2
size: -
V: TRBV7-2
D: TRBD1
DNA: TGTGCCAGCAGCCTCGTGGGAGGGGGCTCTGGGGGCTACACCTTC
CDR3: CASSLVGGGSGGYTF

J: TRBJ1-6
size: -
V: TRBV19
D: -
DNA: TGTGCCAGCAAGTCCTTGGACATGTTTAATTCACCCCTCCACTTT
CDR3: CASKSLDMFNSPLHF

J: TRBJ1-6
size: -
V: TRBV6-5
D: -
DNA: TGTGCCAGCAGTTATCCCAGGGGAAAGGGCAATTCACCCCTCCACTTT
CDR3: CASSYPRGKGNSPLHF

J: TRBJ2-7
size: -
V: TRBV6-5
D: TRBD1
DNA: TGTGCCAGCACCGCAGGGAGGACAGGGGGCCTCGAGCAGTACTTC
CDR3: CASTAGRTGGLEQYF

J: TRBJ1-3
size: -
V: TRBV5-4
D: -
DNA: TGTGCCAGCAGCTGGGACGGATTAAACACCATATATTTT
CDR3: CASSWDGLNTIYF

J: TRBJ2-7
size: few
V: TRBV7-2
D: -
DNA: TGTGCCAGCAGCTTAGGTCCAGGGAAGAACGAGCAGTACTTC
CDR3: CASSLGPGKNEQYF

J: TRBJ2-2
size: -
V: TRBV27
D: TRBD2
DNA: TGTGCCAGCGGCAGCGGGGGGAGGACCGGGGAGCTGTTTTTT
CDR3: CASGSGGRTGELFF

J: TRBJ1-4
size: once
V: TRBV5-1
D: -
DNA: TGCGCCAGCAGCTACAGCCTAACTAATGAAAAACTGTTTTTT
CDR3: CASSYSLTNEKLFF

J: TRBJ2-2
size: -
V: TRBV7-8
D: -
DNA: TGTGCCAGCAGCCAGGGCCCGAAGGGCGAGCTGTTTTTT
CDR3: CASSQGPKGELFF

J: TRBJ2-7
size: -
V: TRBV24-1
D: -
DNA: TGTGCCACCAGTGATAACGACAGGGAGCAGTACTTC
CDR3: CATSDNDREQYF

J: TRBJ1-6
size: -
V: TRBV5-1
D: TRBD1
DNA: TGCGCCAGCACACCCGGGACAGGGGGAAGCTCCTATAATTCACCCCTCCACTTT
CDR3: CASTPGTGGSSYNSPLHF

J: TRBJ1-6
size: -
V: TRBV19
D: -
DNA: TGTGCCAGTAGTATCATCTCAGGGGTCAATTCACCCCTCCACTTT
CDR3: CASSIISGVNSPLHF

J: TRBJ2-5
size: -
V: TRBV4-3
D: -
DNA: TGCGCCAGCAGCCAAGATTGGGCAGCTCAAGAGACCCAGTACTTC
CDR3: CASSQDWAAQETQYF

J: TRBJ1-3
size: -
V: TRBV4-3
D: -
DNA: TGCGCCAGCAGCCTCGGGACAACCGGAAACACCATATATTTT
CDR3: CASSLGTTGNTIYF

J: TRBJ2-7
size: -
V: TRBV7-2
D: TRBD2
DNA: TGTGCCAGCAGCCGCCCTGGCGGGGGGGTCTACGAGCAGTACTTC
CDR3: CASSRPGGGVYEQYF

J: TRBJ2-5
size: -
V: TRBV3-1/TRBV3-2
D: -
DNA: TGTGCCAGCAGCCACAGGAGGGGACAAGAGACCCAGTACTTC
CDR3: CASSHRRGQETQYF

J: TRBJ2-7
size: -
V: TRBV11-3
D: -
DNA: TGTGCCAGCAGCTTAGTCAGGACCACCTACGAGCAGTACTTC
CDR3: CASSLVRTTYEQYF

J: TRBJ1-2
size: -
V: TRBV4-3
D: -
DNA: TGCGCCAGCAGCCAAGATCCGGGATCAAACTATGGCTACACCTTC
CDR3: CASSQDPGSNYGYTF

J: TRBJ2-1
size: -
V: TRBV3-1/TRBV3-2
D: TRBD2
DNA: TGTGCCAGCAGCCAAGAGCGGGGGAGTTACAATGAGCAGTTCTTC
CDR3: CASSQERGSYNEQFF

J: TRBJ1-1
size: -
V: TRBV5-8
D: -
DNA: TGTGCCAGCAGCCCACGCCTTCGAGGGAACACTGAAGCTTTCTTT
CDR3: CASSPRLRGNTEAFF

J: TRBJ2-2
size: -
V: TRBV7-2
D: TRBD1
DNA: TGTGCCAGCAGCCCCTGGACAGGGGCTGGCGGGGAGCTGTTTTTT
CDR3: CASSPWTGAGGELFF

J: TRBJ2-7
size: -
V: TRBV5-4
D: -
DNA: TGTGCCAGCAGCTTGGGCCCCGGGGTCTACTACGAGCAGTACTTC
CDR3: CASSLGPGVYYEQYF

J: TRBJ1-6
size: -
V: TRBV28
D: -
DNA: TGTGCCAGCAGCAGGGAGACTAATTCACCCCTCCACTTT
CDR3: CASSRETNSPLHF

J: TRBJ1-5
size: -
V: TRBV11-2
D: -
DNA: TGTGCCAGCAGCCCGTCTGGACAGTCATATCAGCCCCAGCATTTT
CDR3: CASSPSGQSYQPQHF

J: TRBJ1-5
size: -
V: TRBV2
D: -
DNA: TGTGCCAGCATCGGCACCATAAATCAGCCCCAGCATTTT
CDR3: CASIGTINQPQHF

J: TRBJ1-6
size: -
V: TRBV6-2/TRBV6-3
D: -
DNA: TGTGCCAGCAGTCTGGATTCTACCGCTAATTCACCCCTCCACTTT
CDR3: CASSLDSTANSPLHF

J: TRBJ2-5
size: -
V: TRBV15
D: -
DNA: TGTGCCACCAGCAGAGGACGTCAAGAGACCCAGTACTTC
CDR3: CATSRGRQETQYF

J: TRBJ2-6
size: -
V: TRBV19
D: -
DNA: TGTGCCAGTAGTAGCAGGGGCCTTACAGTCTCTGGGGCCAACGTCCTGACTTTC
CDR3: CASSSRGLTVSGANVLTF

J: TRBJ1-5
size: -
V: TRBV18
D: -
DNA: TGTGCCAGCTCACCAGGTGCAGATCAGCCCCAGCATTTT
CDR3: CASSPGADQPQHF

J: TRBJ2-2
size: -
V: TRBV28
D: TRBD2
DNA: TGTGCCAGCACCAGGCGGGGGGGCAAGACCGGGGAGCTGTTTTTT
CDR3: CASTRRGGKTGELFF

J: TRBJ1-2
size: once
V: TRBV10-2
D: TRBD1
DNA: TGCGCCAGCAGCCAGGACAGGGCGAACTATGGCTACACCTTC
CDR3: CASSQDRANYGYTF

J: TRBJ2-1
size: -
V: TRBV11-1
D: TRBD2
DNA: TGTGCCAGCAGTTGGACTAGCGGGGCCTACAATGAGCAGTTCTTC
CDR3: CASSWTSGAYNEQFF

J: TRBJ1-1
size: -
V: TRBV18
D: -
DNA: TGTGCCAGCTCAATATCAGGGGTTAGCACTGAAGCTTTCTTT
CDR3: CASSISGVSTEAFF

J: TRBJ1-5
size: -
V: TRBV5-3
D: -
DNA: TGTGCCAGAAGCTTTCAGGGTTGCAATCAGCCCCAGCATTTT
CDR3: CARSFQGCNQPQHF

J: TRBJ1-2
size: -
V: TRBV27
D: TRBD1
DNA: TGTGCCAGCAGTCCCCAGGGGGCTGGCTACACCTTC
CDR3: CASSPQGAGYTF

J: TRBJ1-5
size: -
V: TRBV27
D: -
DNA: TGTGCCAGCAGTTTTCAGGGAGGATTTCAGCCCCAGCATTTT
CDR3: CASSFQGGFQPQHF

J: TRBJ1-6
size: -
V: TRBV2
D: -
DNA: TGTGCCAGCAGTGGAGGGGGAAATTCACCCCTCCACTTT
CDR3: CASSGGGNSPLHF

J: TRBJ1-1
size: -
V: TRBV5-4
D: TRBD1
DNA: TGTGCCAGCAGCTTGGACAGGGGAAGCACTGAAGCTTTCTTT
CDR3: CASSLDRGSTEAFF